This paragraph reports one TCR beta chain. Its antigen is unknown. CDR1 and CDR2 from the germline V gene are SGHTA and FQGTGA. V was clipped by 6 bases and J by 0 bases, with 11 bases between them. This CDR3 region has 15 residues. The sample belongs to a study of cytomegalovirus exposure and HLA in healthy donors. Study findings and constraints: Later analysis demonstrated an association between a missense DCLRE1C variant and TCR beta V- and J-gene trimming. Per a prior analysis, the majority of TCR beta V segments were productive roughly 90% or roughly 30% of the time.

It was with 60 Vbeta and 13 Jbeta primers that the PCR ran. Sequencing was performed with immunoSEQ multiplex PCR; in TCRdb, only in-frame clones are kept and a portion is missing. The sample carries 150,000 to 200,000 clones, about three quarters recorded once. The sequence was obtained from a girl aged 5 to 17 in good health and CMV-seronegative. This chain connects TRBV7-3 to TRBJ2-2; D call uncertain. Specimen: PBMCs. In nucleotides, the CDR3 is TGTGCCAGCAGTCTTAACATCGCGAACACCGGGGAGCTGTTTTTT. Translated: CASSLNIANTGELFF.